This record covers a single TCR beta chain. This sample stems from a study of radiotherapy plus CTLA-4 blockade in lung cancer. Measured with immunoSEQ multiplex PCR; TCRdb has only the in-frame clones, and not every one. The table shows about 77,000 clones, with roughly four fifths occurring only once. V lost 5 bases, J lost 3 bases, and 10 bases lay in between. Per the germline V gene, CDR1 is MNHEY and CDR2 is SMNVEV (reference sequence). This CDR3 is built from 13 residues. This sequence joins TRBV27 and TRBJ1-1; D ambiguous. The clonotype comes from a human donor with non-small cell lung cancer whose response to radiotherapy plus ipilimumab could not be evaluated. The source was peripheral blood, collected from a patient treated with radiotherapy plus ipilimumab. The CDR3 nucleotides read TGTGCCAGCAGTGGAGGACCGTACACTGAAGCTTTCTTT. Its protein product is CASSGGPYTEAFF.